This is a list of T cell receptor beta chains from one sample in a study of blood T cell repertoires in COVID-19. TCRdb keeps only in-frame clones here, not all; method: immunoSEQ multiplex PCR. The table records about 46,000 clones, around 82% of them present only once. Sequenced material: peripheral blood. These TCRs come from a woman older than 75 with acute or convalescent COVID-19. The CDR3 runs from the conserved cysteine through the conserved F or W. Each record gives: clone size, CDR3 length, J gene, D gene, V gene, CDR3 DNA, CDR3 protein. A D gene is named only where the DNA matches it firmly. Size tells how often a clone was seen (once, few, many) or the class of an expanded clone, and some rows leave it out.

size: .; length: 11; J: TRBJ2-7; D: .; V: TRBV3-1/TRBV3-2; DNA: TGTGCCAGCAGCCGGGGGCTGGGGCAGTACTTC; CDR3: CASSRGLGQYF
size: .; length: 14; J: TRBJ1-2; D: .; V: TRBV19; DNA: TGTGCCAGTAGTATACTTCGGGACAACGGTGGCTACACCTTC; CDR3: CASSILRDNGGYTF
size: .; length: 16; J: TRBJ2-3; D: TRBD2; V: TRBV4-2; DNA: TGTGCCAGCAGCCAAGGGGGCGGGGGGGCCGGAGATACGCAGTATTTT; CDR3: CASSQGGGGAGDTQYF
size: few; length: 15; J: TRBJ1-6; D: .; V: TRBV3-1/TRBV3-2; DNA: TGTGCCAGCAGCTCCCTCCAGACGGGGAATTCACCCCTCCACTTT; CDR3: CASSSLQTGNSPLHF
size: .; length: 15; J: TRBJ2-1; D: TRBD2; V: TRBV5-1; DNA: TGCGCCAGCAGCTTCCGTCTAGCGGGGGGTAATGAGCAGTTCTTC; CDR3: CASSFRLAGGNEQFF
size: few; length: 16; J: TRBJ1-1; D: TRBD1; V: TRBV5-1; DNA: TGCGCCAGCAGCTTCCCGGGACAGGGGATGAACACTGAAGCTTTCTTT; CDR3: CASSFPGQGMNTEAFF
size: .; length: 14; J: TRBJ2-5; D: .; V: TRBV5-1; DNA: TGCGCCAGCAGCTCGCCCGGGAACCAAGAGACCCAGTACTTC; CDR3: CASSSPGNQETQYF
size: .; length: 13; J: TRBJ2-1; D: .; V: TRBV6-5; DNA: TGTGCCAGCACTCGAACGAGGTACAATGAGCAGTTCTTC; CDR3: CASTRTRYNEQFF
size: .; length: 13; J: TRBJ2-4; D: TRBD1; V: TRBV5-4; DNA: TGTGCCAGCAGGGAGACAGGGGGAAACATTCAGTACTTC; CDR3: CASRETGGNIQYF
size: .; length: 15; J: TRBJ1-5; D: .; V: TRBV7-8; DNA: TGTGCCAGCAGCTTTTGGGGGCCTAGTAATCAGCCCCAGCATTTT; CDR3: CASSFWGPSNQPQHF
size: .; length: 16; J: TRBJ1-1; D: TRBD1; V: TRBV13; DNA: TGTGCCAGCAGCTTAGATCAGGGGGTTACTGAAACTGAAGCTTTCTTT; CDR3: CASSLDQGVTETEAFF
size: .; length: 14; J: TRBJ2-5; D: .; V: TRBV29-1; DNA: TGCAGCGTTGTCCTTCCGGGGGTTCAAGAGACCCAGTACTTC; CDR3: CSVVLPGVQETQYF
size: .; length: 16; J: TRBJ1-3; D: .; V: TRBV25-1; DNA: TGTGCCAGCAGTGAATTGGGCAGGCGCTCTGGAAACACCATATATTTT; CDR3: CASSELGRRSGNTIYF
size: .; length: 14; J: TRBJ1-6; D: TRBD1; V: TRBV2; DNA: TGTGCCAGCAGTGGGGGGCGCAGGGGGTCACCCCTCCACTTT; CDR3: CASSGGRRGSPLHF
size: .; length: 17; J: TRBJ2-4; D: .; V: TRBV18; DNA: TGTGCCAGCTCACCCATTGTTGCGGGTGGGTCCAAAAACATTCAGTACTTC; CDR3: CASSPIVAGGSKNIQYF
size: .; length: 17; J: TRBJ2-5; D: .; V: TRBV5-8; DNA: TGTGCCAGCAGCCAATATGGACGATTGGAAGGGGGAGAGACCCAGTACTTC; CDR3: CASSQYGRLEGGETQYF
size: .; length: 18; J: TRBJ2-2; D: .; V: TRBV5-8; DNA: TGTGCCAGCAGCTTGGGATCCAGGGAACCTACGAACACCGGGGAGCTGTTTTTT; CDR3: CASSLGSREPTNTGELFF
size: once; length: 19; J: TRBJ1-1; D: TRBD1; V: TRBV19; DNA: TGTGCCAGTAGTCTGCGGGGACAGATGAAAAGGGGTATGAACACTGAAGCTTTCTTT; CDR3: CASSLRGQMKRGMNTEAFF
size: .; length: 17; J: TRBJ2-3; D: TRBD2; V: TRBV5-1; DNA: TGCGCCAGCAGCCCAGGAGTGACTAGCGGGGGGGCAGATACGCAGTATTTT; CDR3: CASSPGVTSGGADTQYF
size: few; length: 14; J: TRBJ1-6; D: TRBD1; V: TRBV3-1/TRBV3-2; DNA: TGTGCCAGCAGCCAGGGACAGTTCAATTCACCCCTCCACTTT; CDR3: CASSQGQFNSPLHF
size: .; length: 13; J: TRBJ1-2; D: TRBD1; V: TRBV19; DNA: TGTGCCAGTAGTCAGGGGGCAGATTGGGGCTACACCTTC; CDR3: CASSQGADWGYTF
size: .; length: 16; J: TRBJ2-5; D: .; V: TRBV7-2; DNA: TGTGCCAGCAGCCCCTTCTGGCGGGGAGGACAAGAGACCCAGTACTTC; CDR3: CASSPFWRGGQETQYF
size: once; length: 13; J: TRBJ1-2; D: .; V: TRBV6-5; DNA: TGTGCCAGCAGTTCCCGGGACTACTATGGCTACACCTTC; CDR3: CASSSRDYYGYTF
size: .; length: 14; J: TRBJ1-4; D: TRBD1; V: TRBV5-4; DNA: TGTGCCAGCAGCCAGGGACAGCATAATGAAAAACTGTTTTTT; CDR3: CASSQGQHNEKLFF
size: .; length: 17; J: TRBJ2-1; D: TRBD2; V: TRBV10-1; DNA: TGCGCCAGCAGTGAGACGAAACTAGCGGGGGGACCGAATGAGCAGTTCTTC; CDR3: CASSETKLAGGPNEQFF
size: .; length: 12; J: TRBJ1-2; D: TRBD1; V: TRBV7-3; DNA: TGTGCCAGCAGCACAGGGGGCTCTGGCTACACCTTC; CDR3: CASSTGGSGYTF
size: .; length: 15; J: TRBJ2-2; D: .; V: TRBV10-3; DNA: TGTGCCATCAGTGCGTCCGGGGAGAACACCGGGGAGCTGTTTTTT; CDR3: CAISASGENTGELFF
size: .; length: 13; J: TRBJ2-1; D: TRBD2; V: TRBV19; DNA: TGTGCCAGCGCAAGCGGGAACCCCAATGAGCAGTTCTTC; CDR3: CASASGNPNEQFF
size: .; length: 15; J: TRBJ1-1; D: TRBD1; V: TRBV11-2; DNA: TGTGCCAGCAGCGAAGGGGACAGAAAAAACACTGAAGCTTTCTTT; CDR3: CASSEGDRKNTEAFF
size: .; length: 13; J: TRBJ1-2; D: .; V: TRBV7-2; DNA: TGTGCCAGCAGCTTAGCCCAGGGTTGGGGCTACACCTTC; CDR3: CASSLAQGWGYTF
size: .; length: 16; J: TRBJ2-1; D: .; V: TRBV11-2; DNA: TGTGCCAGCAGCTCCCTGGGGGGACAGAGGTACAATGAGCAGTTCTTC; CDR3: CASSSLGGQRYNEQFF
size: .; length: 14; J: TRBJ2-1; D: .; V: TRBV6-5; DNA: TGTGCCAGCAGAGATGGGGGGTCCTACAATGAGCAGTTCTTC; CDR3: CASRDGGSYNEQFF
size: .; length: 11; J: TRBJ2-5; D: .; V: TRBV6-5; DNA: TGTGCCAGCACCGAAACTGTGACCCAGTACTTC; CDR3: CASTETVTQYF
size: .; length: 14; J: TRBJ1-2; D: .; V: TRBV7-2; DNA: TGTGCCAGCAGCCCATTTTACATCGGCGGTGGCTACACCTTC; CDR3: CASSPFYIGGGYTF
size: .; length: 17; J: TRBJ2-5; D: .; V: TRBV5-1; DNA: TGCGCCAGCAGCTGGGCGGGGTTAACTGGGGGAGCCGAGACCCAGTACTTC; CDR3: CASSWAGLTGGAETQYF
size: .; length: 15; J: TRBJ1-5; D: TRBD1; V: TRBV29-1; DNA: TGCAGCGTTGGTCTTGGACAGGGTTTTAATCAGCCCCAGCATTTT; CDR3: CSVGLGQGFNQPQHF
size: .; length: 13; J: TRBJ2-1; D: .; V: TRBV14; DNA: TGTGCCAGCAGCCAAGAAGAAGCGGGACAAAAGTTCTTC; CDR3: CASSQEEAGQKFF
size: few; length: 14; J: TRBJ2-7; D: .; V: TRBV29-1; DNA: TGCAGCGCTACGGACAGCCTGAGCTCCTACGAGCAGTACTTC; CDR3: CSATDSLSSYEQYF
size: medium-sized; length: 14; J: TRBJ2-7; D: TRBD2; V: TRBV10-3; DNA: TGTGCCATCAGTCTCAGCGGGGGAGACTACGAGCAGTACTTC; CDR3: CAISLSGGDYEQYF
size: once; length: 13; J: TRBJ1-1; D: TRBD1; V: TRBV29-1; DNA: TGCAGCGTTGAAGTTGGACAGGACACTGAAGCTTTCTTT; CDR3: CSVEVGQDTEAFF
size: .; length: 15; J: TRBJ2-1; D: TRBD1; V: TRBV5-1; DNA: TGCGCCAGCAGGCCATGGACAGGGGGGTCCAATGAGCAGTTCTTC; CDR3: CASRPWTGGSNEQFF
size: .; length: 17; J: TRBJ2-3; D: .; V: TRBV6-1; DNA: TGTGCCAGCAGTGAAAAGGGCGGAGGAATTGGGACAGATACGCAGTATTTT; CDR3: CASSEKGGGIGTDTQYF
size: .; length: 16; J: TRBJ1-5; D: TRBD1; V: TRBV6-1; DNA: TGTGCCAGCAGTGGAAAGGACAGGGGTTTCAATCAGCCCCAGCATTTT; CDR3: CASSGKDRGFNQPQHF
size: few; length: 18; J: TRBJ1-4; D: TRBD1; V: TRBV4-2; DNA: TGTGCCAGCAGCCCGGGACAGAGACTCGATTCAACTAATGAAAAACTGTTTTTT; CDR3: CASSPGQRLDSTNEKLFF
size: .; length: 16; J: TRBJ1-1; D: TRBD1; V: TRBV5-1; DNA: TGCGCCAGCAGCTTGGAGGGGACAGGGGGGAACACTGAAGCTTTCTTT; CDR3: CASSLEGTGGNTEAFF
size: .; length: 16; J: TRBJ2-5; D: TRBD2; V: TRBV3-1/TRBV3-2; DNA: TGTGCCAGCAGCCAAGAGGCGTTTGTCGGGGGGGGGACCCAGTACTTC; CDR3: CASSQEAFVGGGTQYF
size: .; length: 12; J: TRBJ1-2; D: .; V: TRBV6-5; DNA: TGTGCCAGCAGTTACACGGGGGATGGCTACACCTTC; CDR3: CASSYTGDGYTF
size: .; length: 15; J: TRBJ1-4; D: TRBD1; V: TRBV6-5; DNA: TGTGCCAGCAGCCATGACAGGGCCTTTAATGAAAAACTGTTTTTT; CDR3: CASSHDRAFNEKLFF
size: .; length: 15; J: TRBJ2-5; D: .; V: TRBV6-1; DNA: TGTGCCAGCAGTGAACGTGGGGAGCTGGGAGAGACCCAGTACTTC; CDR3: CASSERGELGETQYF
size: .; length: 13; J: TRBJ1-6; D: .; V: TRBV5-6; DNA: TGTGCCAGCAGCTTGTGGGCCGATTCACCCCTCCACTTT; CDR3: CASSLWADSPLHF